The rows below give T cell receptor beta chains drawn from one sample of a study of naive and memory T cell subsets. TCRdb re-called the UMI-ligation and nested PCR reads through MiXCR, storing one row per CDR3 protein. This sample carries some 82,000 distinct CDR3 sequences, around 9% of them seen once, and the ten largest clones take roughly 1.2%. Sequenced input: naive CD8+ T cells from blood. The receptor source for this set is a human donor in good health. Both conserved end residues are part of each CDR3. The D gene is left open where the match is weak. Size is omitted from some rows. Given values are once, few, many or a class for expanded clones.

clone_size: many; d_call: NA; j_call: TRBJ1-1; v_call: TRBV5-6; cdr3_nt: TGTGCCAGCAGCTTGGGGAACAGGAACACTGAAGCTTTCTTT; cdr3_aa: CASSLGNRNTEAFF
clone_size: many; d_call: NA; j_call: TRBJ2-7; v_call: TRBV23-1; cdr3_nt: TGCGCCAGCAGTCAATCGTATGGGGATCCCTCCTACGAGCAGTACTTC; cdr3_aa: CASSQSYGDPSYEQYF
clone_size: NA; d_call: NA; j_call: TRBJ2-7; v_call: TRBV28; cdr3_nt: TGTGCCAGCAACCCGTCGGACAGTTCGGACGAGCAGTACTTC; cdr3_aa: CASNPSDSSDEQYF
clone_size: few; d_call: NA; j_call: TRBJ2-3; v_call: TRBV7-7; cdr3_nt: TGTGCCAGCAGTCCCAATGATTGGGGGAGCACAGATACGCAGTATTTT; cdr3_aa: CASSPNDWGSTDTQYF
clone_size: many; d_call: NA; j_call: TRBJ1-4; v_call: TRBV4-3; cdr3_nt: TGCGCCAGCAGCCGGACCCTAGCAACTAATGAAAAACTGTTTTTT; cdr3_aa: CASSRTLATNEKLFF
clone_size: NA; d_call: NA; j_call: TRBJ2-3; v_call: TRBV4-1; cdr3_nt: TGCGCCAGCAGCCAAGATATGGCCGGAGTGGGGGCAGATACGCAGTATTTT; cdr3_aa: CASSQDMAGVGADTQYF
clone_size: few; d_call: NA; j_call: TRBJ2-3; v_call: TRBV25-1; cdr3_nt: TGTGCCAGCAGTTCATCAAAAATCTTTCCAGATACGCAGTATTTT; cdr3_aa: CASSSSKIFPDTQYF
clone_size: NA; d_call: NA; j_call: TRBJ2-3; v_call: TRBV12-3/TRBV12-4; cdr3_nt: TGTGCCAGCAGTGAGGGCTACACAGATACGCAGTATTTT; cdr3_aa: CASSEGYTDTQYF
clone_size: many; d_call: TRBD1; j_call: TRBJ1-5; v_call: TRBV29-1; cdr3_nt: TGCAGCGTCGTTACAGGACAGGATAGCAATCAGCCCCAGCATTTT; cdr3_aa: CSVVTGQDSNQPQHF
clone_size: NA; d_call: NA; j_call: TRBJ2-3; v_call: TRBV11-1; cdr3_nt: TGTGCCAGCAGCTTTTCTGGCACAGGTTTTTCAGATACGCAGTATTTT; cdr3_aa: CASSFSGTGFSDTQYF
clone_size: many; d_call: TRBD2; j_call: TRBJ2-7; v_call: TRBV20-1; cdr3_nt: TGCAGTGCTCGGGGACTAGCGGGAGGGAGCTCCTACGAGCAGTACTTC; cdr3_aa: CSARGLAGGSSYEQYF
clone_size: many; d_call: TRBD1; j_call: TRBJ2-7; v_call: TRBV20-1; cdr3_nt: TGCAGTGCTAGATCCGGGACAGGGTTCAACGAGCAGTACTTC; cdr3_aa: CSARSGTGFNEQYF
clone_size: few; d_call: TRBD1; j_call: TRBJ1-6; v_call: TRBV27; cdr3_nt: TGTGCCAGCAGCCAGACAGGGACAGGGAGGACCCGGAGCTATAATTCACCCCTCCACTTT; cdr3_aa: CASSQTGTGRTRSYNSPLHF
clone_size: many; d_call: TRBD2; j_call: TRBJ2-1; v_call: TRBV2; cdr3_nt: TGTGCCAGCAGTGTTGGACTAGCGGACTACAATGAGCAGTTCTTC; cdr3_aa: CASSVGLADYNEQFF
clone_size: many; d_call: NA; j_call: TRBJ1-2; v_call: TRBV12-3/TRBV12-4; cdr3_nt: TGTGCCAGCAGTTTAGAGGGCTCAGCTAACTATGGCTACACCTTC; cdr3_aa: CASSLEGSANYGYTF
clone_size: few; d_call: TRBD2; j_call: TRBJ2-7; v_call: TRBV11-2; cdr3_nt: TGTGCCAGCAGCCCACAGACTAGCGGGTCCTACGAGCAGTACTTC; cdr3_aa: CASSPQTSGSYEQYF
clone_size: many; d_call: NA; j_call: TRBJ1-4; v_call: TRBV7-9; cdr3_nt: TGTGCCAGCAGCTACGATAGGGAAAAACTGTTTTTT; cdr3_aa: CASSYDREKLFF
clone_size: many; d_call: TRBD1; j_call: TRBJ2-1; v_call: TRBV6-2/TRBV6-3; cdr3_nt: TGTGCCAGCAGTTACGAGACAGGGGAGGAATCCTCCTACAATGAGCAGTTCTTC; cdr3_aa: CASSYETGEESSYNEQFF
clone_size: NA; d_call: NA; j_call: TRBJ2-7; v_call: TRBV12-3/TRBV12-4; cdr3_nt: TGTGCCAGCAGTGCCGCAGCGGACTACGAGCAGTACTTC; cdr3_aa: CASSAAADYEQYF
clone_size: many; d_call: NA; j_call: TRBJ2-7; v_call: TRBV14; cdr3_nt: TGTGCCAGCAGCCGGGACACCGCCTACGAGCAGTACTTC; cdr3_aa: CASSRDTAYEQYF
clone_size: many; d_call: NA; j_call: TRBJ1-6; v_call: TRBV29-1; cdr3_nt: TGCAGCGTTCAGGGTAATTCACCCCTCCACTTT; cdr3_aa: CSVQGNSPLHF
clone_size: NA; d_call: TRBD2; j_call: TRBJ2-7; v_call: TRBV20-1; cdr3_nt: TGCAGTGCTAGCCCCAATAGCGGGGCTTACTACGAGCAGTACTTC; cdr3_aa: CSASPNSGAYYEQYF
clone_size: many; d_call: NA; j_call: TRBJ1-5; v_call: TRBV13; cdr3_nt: TGTGCCAGCAGACTTGGGGGACGGAGCAATCAGCCCCAGCATTTT; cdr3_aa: CASRLGGRSNQPQHF
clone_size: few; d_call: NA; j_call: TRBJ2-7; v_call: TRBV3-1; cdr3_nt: TGTGCCAGCAGCTCACGCCACTTGGGCGAGCAGTACTTC; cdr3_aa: CASSSRHLGEQYF
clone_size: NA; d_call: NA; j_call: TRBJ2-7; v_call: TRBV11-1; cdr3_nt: TGTGCCAGCAGCCCCGGACACCTAGAGCAGTACTTC; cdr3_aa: CASSPGHLEQYF
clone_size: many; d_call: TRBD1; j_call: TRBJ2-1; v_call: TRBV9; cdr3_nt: TGTGCCAGCAGCGTAGGTGGGGGGACAGGGGTAATCAATGAGCAGTTCTTC; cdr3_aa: CASSVGGGTGVINEQFF
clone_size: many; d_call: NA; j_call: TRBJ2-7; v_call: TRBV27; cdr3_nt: TGTGCCAGCAGGGGAGGGGGGACGACCTACGAGCAGTACTTC; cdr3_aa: CASRGGGTTYEQYF
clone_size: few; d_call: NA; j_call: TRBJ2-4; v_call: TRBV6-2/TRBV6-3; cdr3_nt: TGTGCCAGCACTGACAGTAAAAACATTCAGTACTTC; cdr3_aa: CASTDSKNIQYF
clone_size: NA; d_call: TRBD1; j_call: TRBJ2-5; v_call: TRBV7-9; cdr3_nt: TGTGCCAGCAGCTTTGGACAGGACGAAGAGACCCAGTACTTC; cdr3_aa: CASSFGQDEETQYF
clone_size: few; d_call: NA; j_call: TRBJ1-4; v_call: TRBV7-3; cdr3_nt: TGTGCCAGCAGCTTAAGCGGGGGCCCGGGGGAAAAACTGTTTTTT; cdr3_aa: CASSLSGGPGEKLFF
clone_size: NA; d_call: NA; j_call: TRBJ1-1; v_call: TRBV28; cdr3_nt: TGTGCCAGCAGTTTACCAGGGCGCAACACTGAAGCTTTCTTT; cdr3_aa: CASSLPGRNTEAFF
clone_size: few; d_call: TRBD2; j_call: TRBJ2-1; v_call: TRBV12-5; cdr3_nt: TGTGCTAGTGGTTTCCCCAAAATAGCGGGAGGGCAGCCCAGCTCCTACAATGAGCAGTTCTTC; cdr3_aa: CASGFPKIAGGQPSSYNEQFF
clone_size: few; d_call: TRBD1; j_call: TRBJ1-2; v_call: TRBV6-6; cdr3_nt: TGTGCCAGCAGCCCGGACAGGGTACGAGGCTACACCTTC; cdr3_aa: CASSPDRVRGYTF
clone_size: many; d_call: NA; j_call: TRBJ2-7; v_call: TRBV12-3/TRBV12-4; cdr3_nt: TGTGCCAGCTCTGGGGGGCGGTGGGAGCAGTACTTC; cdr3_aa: CASSGGRWEQYF
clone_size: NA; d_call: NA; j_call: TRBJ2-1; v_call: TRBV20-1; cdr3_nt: TGCAGTGCTTCCGGGAGCCGCCGGGTTGAGCAGTTCTTC; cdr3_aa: CSASGSRRVEQFF
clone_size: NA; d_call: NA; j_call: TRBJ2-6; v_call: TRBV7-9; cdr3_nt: TGTGCCAGCAGCCCCCCTGGAGGGGGAATTGGGGCCAACGTCCTGACTTTC; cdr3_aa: CASSPPGGGIGANVLTF
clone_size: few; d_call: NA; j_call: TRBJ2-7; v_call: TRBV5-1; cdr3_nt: TGCGCCAGCAGCCCCTCCCCCTCCTACGAGCAGTACTTC; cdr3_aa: CASSPSPSYEQYF
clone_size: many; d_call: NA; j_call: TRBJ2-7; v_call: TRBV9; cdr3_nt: TGTGCCAGCAGCCCTCTAAGCATGGTGGGGGTGGCGGCCGAGCAGTACTTC; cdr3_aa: CASSPLSMVGVAAEQYF
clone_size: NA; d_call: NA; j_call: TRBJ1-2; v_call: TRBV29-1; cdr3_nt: TGCAGCGTTGAAGATATGGAGCGCTCCTATGGCTACACCTTC; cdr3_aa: CSVEDMERSYGYTF
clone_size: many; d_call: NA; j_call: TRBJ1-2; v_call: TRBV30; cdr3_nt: TGTGCCTGGTGGGATGCTCGGGGCTACACCTTC; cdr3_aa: CAWWDARGYTF
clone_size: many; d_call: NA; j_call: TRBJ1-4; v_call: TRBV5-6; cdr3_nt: TGTGCCAGCAGCTGGATGACGGGGGAACTGTTTTTT; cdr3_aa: CASSWMTGELFF
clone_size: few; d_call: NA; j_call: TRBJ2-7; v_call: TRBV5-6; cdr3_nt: TGTGCCAGCAGCTTGGGAGGGGGAGACGAGCAGTACTTC; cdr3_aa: CASSLGGGDEQYF
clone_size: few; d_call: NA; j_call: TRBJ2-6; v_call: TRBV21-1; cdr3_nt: TGTGCCAGCAGCTGGGGACAGATAAGCTCTGGGGCCAACGTCCTGACTTTC; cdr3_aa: CASSWGQISSGANVLTF
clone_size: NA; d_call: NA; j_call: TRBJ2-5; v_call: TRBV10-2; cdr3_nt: TGCGCCAGCAGTGAATCGGCAGCACAAGAGACCCAGTACTTC; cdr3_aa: CASSESAAQETQYF
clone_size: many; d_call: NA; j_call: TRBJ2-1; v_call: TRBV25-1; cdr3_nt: TGTGCCAGTTGGGGGGCGCGGAATACCATCTCCTACAATGAGCAGTTCTTC; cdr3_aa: CASWGARNTISYNEQFF
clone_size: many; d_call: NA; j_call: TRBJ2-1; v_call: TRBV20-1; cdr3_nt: TGCAGTGCCAGGGACCTAGGAGGCAATGAGCAGTTCTTC; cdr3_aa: CSARDLGGNEQFF